The sequence of this T cell receptor (beta chain) was determined in a study of CD8+ T cells in alopecia areata. Germline V CDR1 and CDR2: ENHRY, SYGVKD. The CDR3 has 16 residues. The V gene end was trimmed by 6 bases and the J gene end by 5 bases; junction bases not matched to a gene: 10. Extraction of RNA preceded its reverse transcription into cDNA, which served as the sequencing template. Some clones are missing from TCRdb's copy, which holds only in-frame ones; the method was immunoSEQ multiplex PCR. Of 150,000 or so clones listed, over 70% are singletons. The sequence was collected from a human donor with alopecia areata. The sample was CD8+ T cells sorted from blood, taken at week 0. The chain recombines TRBV10-3 with TRBJ2-1, with TRBD1 matching 10 bases. CDR3 sequence: CAIRRTGTGVNNEQFF. The CDR3 coding sequence is TGTGCCATCAGACGAACCGGGACAGGGGTAAACAATGAGCAGTTCTTC.